A selection of T cell receptor beta chains follows, all from one sample in a study of human thymus T cells. Libraries were prepared by immunoSEQ multiplex PCR; TCRdb keeps only in-frame clonotypes and omits some of them. This table has 100,000 to 150,000 clones, about 94% appearing once. The specimen was thymus tissue. These receptors came from a boy under two years old with a congenital heart defect but otherwise immunologically healthy. Each CDR3 is given with its conserved first and last residue. A D gene is named only where the DNA matches it firmly. Part of the rows lack a size; the others show once, few, many or a class for expanded clones.

NA	NA	TRBV18	TRBJ2-3	CASSLWASTDTQYF	TGTGCCAGCTCACTTTGGGCGAGCACAGATACGCAGTATTTT
TRBD1	NA	TRBV27	TRBJ1-5	CASSPKDRGQPQHF	TGTGCCAGCAGTCCAAAGGACAGGGGTCAGCCCCAGCATTTT
TRBD2	NA	TRBV7-8	TRBJ2-3	CASSFRLAGGNTDTQYF	TGTGCCAGCAGCTTTAGACTAGCGGGGGGGAACACAGATACGCAGTATTTT
NA	NA	TRBV19	TRBJ1-6	CASSSRQVSSYNSPLHF	TGTGCCAGTAGTTCACGACAGGTTAGCTCCTATAATTCACCCCTCCACTTT
TRBD2	NA	TRBV4-2	TRBJ2-1	CASSQDLAPSGGLRNEQFF	TGTGCCAGCAGCCAAGATCTGGCCCCTAGCGGGGGACTTAGGAATGAGCAGTTCTTC
NA	NA	TRBV6-1	TRBJ2-7	CASRQIGGGWYEQYF	TGTGCCAGCAGGCAGATTGGGGGCGGGTGGTACGAGCAGTACTTC
TRBD1	NA	TRBV5-1	TRBJ1-1	CASSLIPGQGNTEAFF	TGCGCCAGCAGCTTGATACCGGGACAGGGGAACACTGAAGCTTTCTTT
TRBD1	NA	TRBV6-5	TRBJ2-5	CASSSRQGAETQYF	TGTGCCAGCAGTTCCCGACAGGGCGCGGAGACCCAGTACTTC
NA	few	TRBV19	TRBJ1-2	CASSIDHYAGGYTF	TGTGCCAGTAGTATAGACCACTACGCGGGTGGCTACACCTTC
NA	NA	TRBV12-5	TRBJ2-1	CASGLVRVGARTHNEQFF	TGTGCTAGTGGTTTGGTGCGGGTTGGGGCACGTACCCACAATGAGCAGTTCTTC
NA	NA	TRBV5-4	TRBJ2-7	CASSLGGGFYEQYF	TGTGCCAGCAGCTTGGGAGGCGGTTTCTACGAGCAGTACTTC
NA	NA	TRBV4-3	TRBJ1-4	CASSPKLGGLTNEKLFF	TGCGCCAGCAGCCCAAAGCTCGGGGGGTTGACTAATGAAAAACTGTTTTTT
TRBD2	once	TRBV11-2	TRBJ2-2	CASSYGLAGGRRTGELFF	TGTGCCAGCAGCTACGGACTAGCGGGGGGGCGACGCACCGGGGAGCTGTTTTTT
NA	NA	TRBV5-6	TRBJ1-2	CASSSMVRDPIFDGYTF	TGTGCCAGCAGCTCAATGGTGAGGGACCCTATTTTCGATGGCTACACCTTC
NA	NA	TRBV7-2	TRBJ1-3	CASSFNSSSGNTIYF	TGTGCCAGCAGCTTCAACAGTTCCTCTGGAAACACCATATATTTT
NA	NA	TRBV5-1	TRBJ1-5	CASSFTGAVNQPQHF	TGCGCCAGCAGCTTTACGGGGGCGGTCAATCAGCCCCAGCATTTT
NA	NA	TRBV28	TRBJ1-4	CATAGYGAINEKLFF	TGTGCCACCGCTGGGTACGGGGCCATTAATGAAAAACTGTTTTTT
NA	once	TRBV10-2	TRBJ1-5	CASSDLGWDQPQHF	TGCGCCAGCAGTGACCTGGGATGGGATCAGCCCCAGCATTTT
NA	NA	TRBV21-1	TRBJ2-3	CASTTGRGSQDTQYF	TGTGCCAGCACCACAGGGAGGGGGTCTCAAGATACGCAGTATTTT
NA	NA	TRBV7-9	TRBJ2-7	CASSLESRPEQYF	TGTGCCAGCAGCTTAGAGAGCAGGCCCGAGCAGTACTTC
NA	NA	TRBV7-9	TRBJ1-2	CASSSRTGGNYGYTF	TGTGCCAGCAGCTCTAGGACGGGCGGGAACTATGGCTACACCTTC
NA	NA	TRBV5-1	TRBJ2-1	CASSLYNEQFF	TGCGCCAGCAGCCTATACAATGAGCAGTTCTTC
TRBD2	NA	TRBV10-1	TRBJ2-3	CASSEGTSGTDTQYF	TGCGCCAGCAGTGAAGGGACTAGCGGCACAGATACGCAGTATTTT
NA	NA	TRBV7-2	TRBJ1-1	CASSRINSPQRTEAFF	TGTGCCAGCAGCCGTATAAACAGCCCCCAGAGGACTGAAGCTTTCTTT
TRBD2	NA	TRBV6-1	TRBJ2-5	CASSETRLAGAGETQYF	TGTGCCAGCAGTGAAACCCGACTAGCGGGGGCCGGGGAGACCCAGTACTTC
TRBD1	NA	TRBV30	TRBJ2-2	CAWSGDSEHPGRTGELFF	TGTGCCTGGAGTGGGGACAGCGAACACCCTGGAAGGACCGGGGAGCTGTTTTTT
NA	once	TRBV18	TRBJ1-3	CASSSANTIYF	TGTGCCAGCTCCTCCGCAAACACCATATATTTT
NA	NA	TRBV7-9	TRBJ1-1	CASSLRRQGLENTEAFF	TGTGCCAGCAGCTTAAGGCGCCAGGGGCTGGAGAACACTGAAGCTTTCTTT
NA	NA	TRBV30	TRBJ2-7	CAWSRVRLGEREQYF	TGTGCCTGGAGTCGAGTGAGGCTAGGAGAGCGCGAGCAGTACTTC
NA	NA	TRBV5-8	TRBJ2-1	CASSLAGLPGDEQFF	TGTGCCAGCAGCTTAGCGGGCCTCCCGGGCGATGAGCAGTTCTTC
NA	NA	TRBV6-5	TRBJ2-3	CASSPRGTDTQYF	TGTGCCAGCAGTCCACGGGGAACAGATACGCAGTATTTT
NA	NA	TRBV28	TRBJ2-3	CASSPKEADTQYF	TGTGCCAGCAGCCCTAAAGAGGCCGATACGCAGTATTTT
NA	NA	TRBV19	TRBJ1-4	CASSIGFESEKLFF	TGTGCCAGTAGTATAGGCTTCGAAAGTGAAAAACTGTTTTTT
NA	NA	TRBV4-1	TRBJ1-2	CASSQDPSVNYGYTF	TGCGCCAGCAGCCAAGACCCCTCTGTAAACTATGGCTACACCTTC
NA	NA	TRBV9	TRBJ2-1	CASTLGLSSEQFF	TGTGCCAGCACCCTCGGACTGTCCTCTGAGCAGTTCTTC
TRBD2	NA	TRBV6-4	TRBJ2-1	CASSYGTSGAHEQFF	TGTGCCAGCAGCTACGGGACTAGCGGGGCCCATGAGCAGTTCTTC
TRBD2	NA	TRBV5-1	TRBJ2-1	CASSFSGGARNEQFF	TGCGCCAGCAGCTTTAGCGGGGGGGCTCGGAATGAGCAGTTCTTC
TRBD2	NA	TRBV4-3	TRBJ2-7	CASSQLAGGLYEQYF	TGCGCCAGCAGCCAGTTAGCGGGGGGGCTTTACGAGCAGTACTTC
TRBD2	NA	TRBV7-8	TRBJ2-2	CASSSRTSGSQHGELFF	TGTGCCAGCAGCTCACGGACTAGCGGCTCTCAGCACGGGGAGCTGTTTTTT
NA	NA	TRBV19	TRBJ1-2	CASSIDGGYTF	TGTGCCAGTAGTATTGATGGCGGCTACACCTTC